This T cell receptor beta chain was documented in a study of neoadjuvant nivolumab and ipilimumab in lung cancer. Overall study context: Nivolumab 3 mg/kg was given days 1, 15 and 29, plus ipilimumab 1 mg/kg day 1 in combination. Study conclusions and caveats: Resected tumors had greater TCR richness and clonality than uninvolved lung.

Libraries were prepared by immunoSEQ multiplex PCR; TCRdb keeps only in-frame clonotypes and omits some of them. The repertoire holds some 25,000 clones, roughly four fifths seen once, with about 9% in the top ten. Points on this clone: The antigen is undetermined.

The J segment lost 6 bases and the V segment lost 6 bases, leaving 3 bases of the junction unmatched. The CDR3 length is 13 residues. Looked up from germline, CDR1 is KGHSH and CDR2 is LQKENI. This sequence was found in an adult with non-small cell lung cancer. The specimen was tumor tissue, collected after neoadjuvant nivolumab, alone or with ipilimumab, at or shortly before surgery. V and J are TRBV18 and TRBJ1-2, with 11 positions matching TRBD1. The CDR3 reads CASSRTGGNGYTF. CDR3 sequence (DNA): TGTGCCAGCTCGCGGACAGGGGGCAATGGCTACACCTTC.